This entry describes one T cell receptor beta chain. Antigen specificity is unknown. Method: immunoSEQ multiplex PCR; TCRdb's copy keeps in-frame clones and lacks some. The table has around 100,000 clones, 72% seen once. The data stem from a study of fetal regulatory T cell absence and autoimmunity. Between the trimmed V and J ends, which lost 4 bases and 7 bases, there was a span of 13 bases. Germline values: CDR1 MNHEY, CDR2 SMNVEV (reference sequence). This CDR3 is 13 amino acids long. Study outcomes and limitations: Oligoclonal TCR enrichment in pancreas over cord blood reached over 90-fold for some clones. In IPEX, the enrichment was taken to support antigen-driven autoimmunity before birth.

This receptor was identified in a male donor with IPEX syndrome. This chain connects TRBV27 to TRBJ1-2; the D is unclear. The specimen was pancreas tissue. This chain's CDR3 is CASSSMAGSGYTF. CDR3 coding DNA: TGTGCCAGCAGTTCGATGGCGGGCTCTGGCTACACCTTC.